The clone carrying this T cell receptor beta chain occurred once. Its antigen is still unknown. The data are from a study of T cell responses to AZD1222 COVID-19 vaccine. Study-wide findings and caveats: Sampling captured repertoires only after the peak T cell response.

Measured with immunoSEQ multiplex PCR; TCRdb has only the in-frame clones, and not every one. The sample holds 75,000 to 85,000 clones; about 88% are singletons and the top ten take 4% to 5%. From germline, CDR1 is SGHVS and CDR2 FNYEAQ. J lost 6 bases, V lost 6 bases, and 4 bases had no gene match. The CDR3 extends over 13 amino acids. The receptor was derived from an adult in good health. The sample here was peripheral blood, taken on day 0 of AZD1222 vaccination. The V gene is TRBV7-6, the J gene TRBJ2-1; 8 nucleotides agree with TRBD1. CDR3: CASRGTGGNEQFF. The CDR3 region has the DNA TGTGCCAGCAGGGGTACAGGGGGCAATGAGCAGTTCTTC. The full variable domain, rest sourced from reference TRBV7-6 and TRBJ2-1, is GAGVSQSPRYKVTKRGQDVALRCDPISGHVSLYWYRQALGQGPEFLTYFNYEAQQDKSGLPNDRFSAERPEGSISTLTIQRTEQRDSAMYRCASRGTGGNEQFFGPGTRLTVL.